One TCR beta chain is described in this entry. Its antigen is unidentified. This specimen comes from a study of T-cell memory formation after mild COVID-19. The 5'RACE method, run with constant-segment primers, produced TCR alpha and TCR beta cDNA libraries (carrying sample barcodes and UMIs). MiXCR was run by TCRdb on the 5' RACE reads, yielding one entry per CDR3 protein. The table records 84,000 or so distinct CDR3 sequences, more than 11% of them present only once. Points from the study as a whole: A subset of responding clones appeared in pre-infection memory, suggesting cross-reactive memory joined. Clones contracting across day 15 to 85 had a balanced CD4/CD8 profile; later expanding clones leaned CD4+.

This clonotype was sampled from an adult woman who had mild COVID-19 (a few samples of this study predate the infection). Cell type and time point are not known. The sample taken for sequencing was PBMCs or a T cell subset sorted from them (not recorded which).

The CDR3 loop reads CASSLVDNYGYTF. CDR3 nucleotide sequence: TGTGCCAGCAGCCTCGTGGATAACTATGGCTACACCTTC. The rearrangement links TRBV5-4 to TRBJ1-2; D ambiguous. V was shortened by 4 bases and J by 1 base, with 8 bases between the two germline ends. Germline CDR1 reads SGHNT; CDR2 reads YYREEE (reference sequence). This CDR3 comprises 13 residues.